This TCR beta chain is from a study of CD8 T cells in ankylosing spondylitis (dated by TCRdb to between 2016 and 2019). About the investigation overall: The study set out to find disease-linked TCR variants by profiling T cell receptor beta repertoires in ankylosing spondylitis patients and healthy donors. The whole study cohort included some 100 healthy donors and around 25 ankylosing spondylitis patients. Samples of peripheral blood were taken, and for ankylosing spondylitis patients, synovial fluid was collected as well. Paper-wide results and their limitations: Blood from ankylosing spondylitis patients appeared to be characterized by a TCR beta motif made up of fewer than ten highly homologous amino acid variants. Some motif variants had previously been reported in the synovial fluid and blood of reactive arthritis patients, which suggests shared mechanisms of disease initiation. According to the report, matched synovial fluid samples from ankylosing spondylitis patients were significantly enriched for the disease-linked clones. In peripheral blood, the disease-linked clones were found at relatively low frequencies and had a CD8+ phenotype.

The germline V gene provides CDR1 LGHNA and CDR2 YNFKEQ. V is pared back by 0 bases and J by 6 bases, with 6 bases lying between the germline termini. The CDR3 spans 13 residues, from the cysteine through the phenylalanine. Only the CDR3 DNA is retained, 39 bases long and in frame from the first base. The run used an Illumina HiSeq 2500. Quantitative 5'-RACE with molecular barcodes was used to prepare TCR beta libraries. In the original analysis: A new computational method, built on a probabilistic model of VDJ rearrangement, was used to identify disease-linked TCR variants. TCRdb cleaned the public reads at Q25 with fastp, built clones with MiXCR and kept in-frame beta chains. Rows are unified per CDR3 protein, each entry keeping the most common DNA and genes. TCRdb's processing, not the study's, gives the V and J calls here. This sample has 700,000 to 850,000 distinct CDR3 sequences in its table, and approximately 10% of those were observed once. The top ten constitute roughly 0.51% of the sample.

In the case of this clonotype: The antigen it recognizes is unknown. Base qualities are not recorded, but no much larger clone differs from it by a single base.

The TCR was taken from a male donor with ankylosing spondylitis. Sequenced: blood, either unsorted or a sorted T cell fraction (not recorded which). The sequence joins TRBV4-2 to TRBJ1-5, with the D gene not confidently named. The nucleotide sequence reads TGTGCCAGCAGCCAAGATGGTTTTCAGCCCCAGCATTTT. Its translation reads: CASSQDGFQPQHF.